Each of the 12 T cell receptor beta chains below was sequenced from the same sample in a study of long-term antiretroviral therapy in people with HIV (dated by TCRdb to between 2021 and 2024). Sequencing of the TRB variable region was done with the immunoSEQ hsTCRB v3.0 assay at survey level resolution. Imported from immuneACCESS, the table was reduced by TCRdb to in-frame sequences with V and J called. These copies leave out some clones; in studies compared against another copy, an unresolved V gene accounts for under half, and the cause of the remainder is not known. Present in this sample are 24,000 or so clones, 80% to 85% of which were seen just once. The ten largest clones take up over 12% of the sample. The material sequenced was unsorted PBMCs, taken about 4.3 years after starting antiretroviral therapy. Source of these receptors: a man aged 25-40 years with HIV.

This clone was picked up one time. The chain uses TRBV30 and TRBJ2-3; 8 bases are shared with TRBD1. The V gene end was trimmed by 4 bases and the J gene end by 5 bases; junction bases not matched to a gene: 11. The CDR3 is made up of 15 amino acids. The germline V gene encodes CDR1 GTSNPN and CDR2 SVGIG (reference sequence). In nucleotides, the CDR3 is TGTGCCTGGAACCCACGGAGGACAGGGAGAGATACGCAGTATTTT. Its protein product is CAWNPRRTGRDTQYF. Together with reference TRBV30 and TRBJ2-3, the CDR3 gives the full variable domain: SQTIHQWPATLVQPVGSPLSLECTVEGTSNPNLYWYRQAAGRGLQLLFYSVGIGQISSEVPQNLSASRPQDRQFILSSKKLLLSDSGFYLCAWNPRRTGRDTQYFGPGTRLTVL.

The chain is built from TRBV19 and TRBJ1-1, with D uncertain. The CDR3 is made up of 17 amino acids. Germline V gene lookup returns CDR1 LNHDA and CDR2 SQIVND (reference sequence). Trimming took 1 base from V and 0 from J, leaving 15 bases between them. The DNA of the CDR3 is TGTGCCAGTAGTATAGGTTCTCATTGGACGGTGAACACTGAAGCTTTCTTT. This gives the protein CASSIGSHWTVNTEAFF.

This rearrangement joins TRBV10-3 to TRBJ2-3; tentative D call: TRBD1 (5 bases). Germline loops: CDR1 ENHRY, CDR2 SYGVKD. V dropped 10 bases and J dropped 5 bases, with 10 bases sitting between them. The CDR3 runs 11 residues. The chain's CDR3 is CATRREDTQYF. As DNA, the CDR3 is TGTGCCACACGCAGGGAAGATACGCAGTATTTT.

The chain recombines TRBV6-1 with TRBJ1-5, with D uncertain. V was shortened by 1 base and J by 2 bases, with 3 bases between the two germline ends. CDR1 and CDR2 (germline): MNHNS, SASEGT. The CDR3 is made up of 13 amino acids. The CDR3 loop is CASSEVRNQPQHF. The CDR3 DNA reads as TGTGCCAGCAGTGAAGTGCGCAATCAGCCCCAGCATTTT.

The chain uses TRBV4-2 and TRBJ2-7; D gene ambiguous. V was cut by 3 bases and J by 1 base, with 13 bases left in between. The CDR3 is made up of 15 amino acids. CDR1 is LGHNA, CDR2 YNFKEQ, per germline. The CDR3 nucleotides are TGTGCCAGCAGCCAGGTTTTTCCGGAGTCCTACGAGCAGTACTTC. Translated, it gives CASSQVFPESYEQYF.

The rearrangement joins TRBV6-5 to TRBJ2-2; TRBD2 aligns across 12 bases. Per the germline V gene, CDR1 is MNHEY and CDR2 is SVGAGI. The V segment lost 8 bases and the J segment 5 bases; nucleotides outside the gene matches: 6. The CDR3 runs 15 residues. The CDR3 coding sequence is TGTGCCAGCGTCAGGACTAGCGGGGTTACCGGGGAGCTGTTTTTT. This codes for CASVRTSGVTGELFF.

This chain connects TRBV7-9 to TRBJ2-6; TRBD2 aligns across 11 bases. Germline CDR1 is SEHNR and CDR2 is FQNEAQ (reference sequence). V shed 4 bases and J 2 bases; nucleotides not matched to a gene: 4. CDR3 length equals 17 residues. The CDR3 DNA reads as TGTGCCAGCAGCTCCGTAGCGGGAGGGCCTGGGGCCAACGTCCTGACTTTC. This gives the protein CASSSVAGGPGANVLTF.

The rearrangement links TRBV13 to TRBJ2-3; D is unclear. Germline lookup yields CDR1 PRHDT and CDR2 FYEKMQ (reference sequence). The V end lost 11 bases, the J end lost 4 bases, and 4 bases lay between the germline ends. The CDR3 spans 9 residues. CDR3 in DNA: TGTGCCTCCGCAGATACGCAGTATTTT. As protein: CASADTQYF.

V gene TRBV7-2 combines with J gene TRBJ1-5, with TRBD1 as a possible D gene (5 bases). V shed 1 base and J shed 0 bases, with 7 bases lying between them. This CDR3 is built from 15 residues. Germline CDR1 and CDR2: SGHTA and FQGNSA. The CDR3 sequence is CASSLVTVSNQPQHF. In DNA form, the CDR3 reads TGTGCCAGCAGCTTAGTGACAGTTAGCAATCAGCCCCAGCATTTT.

V gene TRBV14 combines with J gene TRBJ2-5; maybe TRBD1 (5 bases). Germline V gives CDR1 SGHDN, CDR2 FVKESK. The V and J ends lost 1 base and 5 bases respectively, with 17 bases between them. This CDR3 contains 16 residues. The CDR3 reads CASSQVSGRLGETQYF. As DNA, the CDR3 is TGTGCCAGCAGCCAAGTATCAGGGCGCTTAGGGGAGACCCAGTACTTC.

V is TRBV6-5 and J is TRBJ2-1; the match to TRBD2 covers 7 bases. Germline loops: CDR1 MNHEY, CDR2 SVGAGI. The CDR3 is 15 residues long. J was trimmed by 3 bases and V by 4 bases; bases with no gene match: 6. CDR3 nucleotide sequence: TGTGCCAGCAGTTCTCCAGCGGGAATCTACAATGAGCAGTTCTTC. As protein: CASSSPAGIYNEQFF.

V and J are TRBV19 and TRBJ2-7, with 10 bases that match TRBD1. Germline V gene data show CDR1 as LNHDA and CDR2 as SQIVND (reference sequence). CDR3 length: 15 amino acids. The ends lost 6 bases at V and 1 base at J; junction bases unmatched: 6. The CDR3 loop is CASRDRDRGSYEQYF. In DNA form, the CDR3 reads TGTGCCAGTAGAGACCGGGACAGGGGATCCTACGAGCAGTACTTC. Together with reference TRBV19 and TRBJ2-7, the CDR3 gives the full variable domain: DGGITQSPKYLFRKEGQNVTLSCEQNLNHDAMYWYRQDPGQGLRLIYYSQIVNDFQKGDIAEGYSVSREKKESFPLTVTSAQKNPTAFYLCASRDRDRGSYEQYFGPGTRLTVT.